The clone carrying this T cell receptor beta chain was observed many times. Its antigen is unknown. Time point given: newly diagnosed GD, antithyroid drugs for less than 3 months. RNA extracted from PBMCs served as the sequencing template. Researchers made TCR beta libraries by using iRepertoire HTBI primers and running Arm-PCR on CDR3 regions. Using its own MiXCR run on the multiplex PCR reads, TCRdb lists one record per CDR3 protein. In the table there are about 440,000 distinct CDR3 sequences, just under 15% of which are singletons. These data come from a study of regulatory T cells in long-lasting Graves disease. Study-wide results and limits: Results may be inaccurate due to the small sample size.

The germline V gene has CDR1 KGHSH and CDR2 LQKENI. J lost 9 bases, V lost 3 bases, and 5 bases had no gene match. This CDR3 spans 13 amino acids. These sequences were also reported in another study, on T cells in Graves' hyperthyroidism and ophthalmopathy. That investigation notes: First-round RT-PCR with HTBI primers amplified the TCR CDR3 region. From stable hyperthyroidism, ophthalmopathy was set apart by a 13 V-J model. Ophthalmopathy onset followed model prediction by a median about seven months.

This sequence was found in a woman aged 30 to 39 with Graves disease. The source was peripheral blood mononuclear cells (PBMCs), collected at new diagnosis, from a patient treated with antithyroid drugs. J is TRBJ2-1 and V is TRBV18; 7 bases align to TRBD2. The CDR3 nucleotides are TGTGCCAGCTCACCTTCCGGGGGGACTGAGCAGTTCTTC. Its protein product is CASSPSGGTEQFF.